This T cell receptor beta chain derives from a study of beta chain features in type 1 diabetes. Study observations and caveats: Type 1 diabetes patients had TCRB CDR3s that were shorter (moderately but significantly so) in all four CD4+ subsets.

Notes on this clone: The target antigen is unknown.

V dropped 5 bases and J dropped 7 bases, with 20 bases sitting between them. Germline lookup yields CDR1 SQVTM and CDR2 ANQGSEA. The CDR3 covers 14 residues. cDNA synthesis used the whole RNA isolate, giving expressed TCRB sequences. Repertoires were generated with immunoSEQ multiplex PCR, while TCRdb's copy carries only in-frame clones and drops some. Among roughly 730,000 clones listed, over 10% were seen once. The receptor comes from a man between 18 and 35 years old with type 1 diabetes. Sequenced sample: naive CD4+ T cells from blood. The V gene is TRBV29-1, the J gene TRBJ1-1; weak D call: TRBD1 (6 bases). Here the CDR3 DNA reads TGCAGCGTTCAAGCGCGGGGGCTTAGGTTTGAAGCTTTCTTT. Its protein product is CSVQARGLRFEAFF.